A single sample gave rise to the 13 T cell receptor beta chains below, sequenced in a study of blood T cell repertoires in COVID-19. Profiling relied on immunoSEQ multiplex PCR, and the TCRdb table lists in-frame clones only, not all of them. The sample comprises roughly 68,000 clones, around four fifths of which are singletons, and roughly 18% rests with the top ten. The sample was peripheral blood. These receptors originate from a woman over 75 with acute or convalescent COVID-19.

The J gene is TRBJ2-7, the V gene TRBV5-1; a weak D match, TRBD2 (6 bases). V lost 4 bases, J lost 2 bases, and 16 bases lay in between. The CDR3 is 15 amino acids. Germline V gene data show CDR1 as SGHRS and CDR2 as YFSETQ. DNA for the CDR3: TGCGCCAGCAGCGGGGGGATAGGAGGGACCTACGAGCAGTACTTC. Protein sequence: CASSGGIGGTYEQYF.

The chain couples TRBV30 to TRBJ1-1; the match to TRBD1 covers 7 bases. The trim removed 3 bases at V and 0 bases at J, leaving 4 bases unmatched. The CDR3 consists of 14 residues. Germline V gives CDR1 GTSNPN, CDR2 SVGIG (reference sequence). Here the CDR3 DNA reads TGTGCCTGGAGCAGTGACAGGGTGAACACTGAAGCTTTCTTT. As protein: CAWSSDRVNTEAFF.

This clone has only a few counts. DNA for the CDR3: TGTGCCAGCAGACCACAGGGGATTAATAATTCACCCCTCCACTTT. Translating it yields CASRPQGINNSPLHF. The J gene is TRBJ1-6, the V gene TRBV11-2, with TRBD1 matching over 7 bases. Germline CDR1 is SGHAT and CDR2 is FQNNGV. J lost 5 bases, V lost 6 bases, and 7 bases had no gene match. The CDR3 consists of 15 residues. Drawing the rest from reference TRBV11-2 and TRBJ1-6, the complete variable domain is EAGVAQSPRYKIIEKRQSVAFWCNPISGHATLYWYQQILGQGPKLLIQFQNNGVVDDSQLPKDRFSAERLKGVDSTLKIQPAKLEDSAVYLCASRPQGINNSPLHFGNGTRLTVT.

The sample holds a few counts of this clone. This sequence joins TRBV12-3 or TRBV12-4 and TRBJ2-7, with D hard to call. Trimming took off 3 bases at V and 0 bases at J, with 6 bases between the two ends. This CDR3 region has 13 residues. The CDR3 nucleotides read TGTGCCAGCAGTTTCCAGGTCTCCTACGAGCAGTACTTC. This encodes CASSFQVSYEQYF.

This sequence joins TRBV12-5 and TRBJ2-3; TRBD2 aligns across 7 bases. The trim removed 6 bases at V and 4 bases at J, leaving 7 bases unmatched. The length of the CDR3 is 14 residues. Germline CDR1 LGHNT, CDR2 FRNRAP. CDR3 in DNA: TGTGCTAGTGGGCGGGAGTCGGTATCAGATACGCAGTATTTT. Protein product: CASGRESVSDTQYF.

This chain links TRBV9 with TRBJ1-1, with 7 nucleotides matching TRBD1. J was trimmed by 5 bases and V by 7 bases; bases with no gene match: 11. This CDR3 contains 14 residues. Germline CDR1 reads SGDLS; CDR2 reads YYNGEE. This CDR3 is CASSLEGARTEAFF. The CDR3 DNA follows: TGTGCCAGCTCCCTTGAGGGGGCGCGTACTGAAGCTTTCTTT. The variable domain in full, with the rest retrieved from reference TRBV9 and TRBJ1-1, is DSGVTQTPKHLITATGQRVTLRCSPRSGDLSVYWYQQSLDQGLQFLIQYYNGEERAKGNILERFSAQQFPDLHSELNLSSLELGDSALYFCASSLEGARTEAFFGQGTRLTVV.

The CDR3 loop is CASSPVLPGHYGYTF. Written as DNA, the CDR3 is TGTGCCAGCAGCCCGGTCCTCCCAGGGCACTATGGCTACACCTTC. The chain employs TRBV14 and TRBJ1-2; perhaps TRBD1 as D (5 bases). Trimming removed 4 bases from V and 3 bases from J, with 15 bases in between. Germline CDR1 and CDR2: SGHDN and FVKESK. The CDR3 covers 15 residues.

The chain has TRBV21-1 and TRBJ1-3; TRBD1, the table's D call, lacks a check against the DNA. TRBV21-1 counts as a pseudogene. The CDR3 is 14 amino acids. CDR3 in amino acids: CASSKRQGGNTIYF. The CDR3 coding sequence is TGTGCCAGCAGCAAAAGACAGGGGGGAAACACCATATATTTT.

The chain recombines TRBV10-3 with TRBJ2-4, with a weak D call TRBD2 (6 bases). The CDR3 covers 13 residues. Germline assignment: CDR1 ENHRY and CDR2 SYGVKD. The germline V and J ends were trimmed by 0 bases and 10 bases, with 10 bases remaining between them. This CDR3 reads CAISESTGTIQYF. The CDR3 DNA sequence: TGTGCCATCAGTGAGTCGACGGGGACTATTCAGTACTTC.

V is TRBV5-1 and J is TRBJ1-1, with 7 bases fitting TRBD1. Germline V gene sequence: CDR1 SGHRS, CDR2 YFSETQ. CDR3 length equals 14 residues. With V trimmed by 5 bases and J by 8 bases, 12 bases remained unmatched. CDR3 nucleotide sequence: TGCGCCAGCAGTTTCATAGGACAGGCGGCCGAAGCTTTCTTT. The encoded protein is CASSFIGQAAEAFF.

CDR3 bases: TGCGCCAGCAGCGAGACTTTTGACGAGCAGTACTTC. Its translation: CASSETFDEQYF. V and J are TRBV5-1 and TRBJ2-7; no clear D. V was clipped by 4 bases and J by 5 bases, with 10 bases between them. In germline, CDR1 is SGHRS, CDR2 YFSETQ. The CDR3 has 12 residues.

J is TRBJ1-4 and V is TRBV19; D might be TRBD1 (5 bases). Germline CDR1 is LNHDA and CDR2 is SQIVND (reference sequence). This CDR3 contains 15 residues. V lost 6 bases and J 5 bases, leaving 16 bases between the germline ends. CDR3 loop: CASRTGGTGNEKLFF. The CDR3 DNA follows: TGTGCCAGTAGGACCGGAGGGACGGGGAATGAAAAACTGTTTTTT. Together with reference TRBV19 and TRBJ1-4, the CDR3 gives the full variable domain: DGGITQSPKYLFRKEGQNVTLSCEQNLNHDAMYWYRQDPGQGLRLIYYSQIVNDFQKGDIAEGYSVSREKKESFPLTVTSAQKNPTAFYLCASRTGGTGNEKLFFGSGTQLSVL.

The chain uses TRBV2 and TRBJ1-3; TRBD1 aligns across 8 bases. The CDR3 runs 14 residues. With V trimmed by 6 bases and J by 7 bases, 8 bases remained unmatched. Germline V gives CDR1 SNHLY, CDR2 FYNNEI. CDR3 sequence (DNA): TGTGCCAGCAGATACGGGACAGGCAAGAACACCATATATTTT. Translation gives CASRYGTGKNTIYF.